A selection of T cell receptor beta chains follows, all from one sample in a study of vaccination and CD4 T cells after COVID-19. One entry per CDR3 protein results from TCRdb running MiXCR on the PCR reads. This table has more than 20,000 distinct CDR3 sequences, 50% appearing once. No antigens are known for them. The sample was CD4+ T cells from blood, cultured in vitro, taken before SARS-CoV-2 vaccination. These receptors were taken from a human donor who received a COVID-19 vaccine. CDR3s include the opening cysteine and the closing phenylalanine or tryptophan. The D gene is left open where the match is weak. Clone size is given for some rows only: seen once, a few or many times, or a class if the clone is expanded.

DNA: TGTGCCAGCAGAAGCGGGGGGGCCTACAATGAGCAGTTCTTC
CDR3: CASRSGGAYNEQFF
V: TRBV12-3/TRBV12-4
size: -
D: TRBD2
J: TRBJ2-1

DNA: TGTGCCAGCAGCCGGACAGGGGTGAACACTGAAGCTTTCTTT
CDR3: CASSRTGVNTEAFF
V: TRBV11-3
size: -
D: TRBD1
J: TRBJ1-1

DNA: TGCAGTGCTATCTCCCCGGGAAGTCAAGGTTACGAGCAGTACTTC
CDR3: CSAISPGSQGYEQYF
V: TRBV20-1
size: few
D: -
J: TRBJ2-7

DNA: TGCGCCAGCAGCACCATGACACAAACTAACTATGGCTACACCTTC
CDR3: CASSTMTQTNYGYTF
V: TRBV5-1
size: -
D: -
J: TRBJ1-2

DNA: TGTGCCAGCAGCAAAGGAGAACAGGTCGTTGGAAACACCATATATTTT
CDR3: CASSKGEQVVGNTIYF
V: TRBV21-1
size: few
D: -
J: TRBJ1-3

DNA: TGTGCCAGCAGTGCCGGCGGGGGGACGTACGAGCAGTACTTC
CDR3: CASSAGGGTYEQYF
V: TRBV6-1
size: -
D: TRBD2
J: TRBJ2-7

DNA: TGTGCCAGCAGTGAACACTCTAGCACCGGGGAGCTGTTTTTT
CDR3: CASSEHSSTGELFF
V: TRBV25-1
size: -
D: -
J: TRBJ2-2

DNA: TGCGCCAGCAGCTTGGAGGACAGGGCAGGTTCCAAAAACATTCAGTACTTC
CDR3: CASSLEDRAGSKNIQYF
V: TRBV5-1
size: -
D: TRBD1
J: TRBJ2-4

DNA: TGTGCCAGCAGCTTCTTCGGGACAGGCGGCCGGACTGAAGCTTTCTTT
CDR3: CASSFFGTGGRTEAFF
V: TRBV7-9
size: -
D: TRBD1
J: TRBJ1-1

DNA: TGTGCCAGCAGTGACGGTTACGAGCAGTACTTC
CDR3: CASSDGYEQYF
V: TRBV2
size: -
D: -
J: TRBJ2-7

DNA: TGCAGTGCTCCCCCGGGACTAGGCGGCCAAGAGACCCAGTACTTC
CDR3: CSAPPGLGGQETQYF
V: TRBV20-1
size: -
D: TRBD2
J: TRBJ2-5

DNA: TGCAGTGCTAGAGGCGGGGGGACTACAGATACGCAGTATTTT
CDR3: CSARGGGTTDTQYF
V: TRBV20-1
size: -
D: TRBD2
J: TRBJ2-3